The next 21 T cell receptor beta chains were all read from a single sample in a study of OX40 agonist ivuxolimab in advanced cancers. The method was immunoSEQ multiplex PCR; TCRdb's version includes in-frame clones alone and lacks a portion of them. Of roughly 40,000 clones in the sample, roughly 80% were seen once. Sequencing was performed on CD4+ or CD8+ T cells sorted from blood, taken in a trial of the OX40 agonist ivuxolimab. The receptors derive from an adult with an advanced solid tumor such as melanoma, head and neck, liver or kidney cancer.

This clone appeared once. This chain connects TRBV11-2 to TRBJ1-3; D gene ambiguous. The CDR3 spans 16 residues. Trimming shortened V by 1 base and J by 0 bases, and 10 bases separated the two germline ends. Germline V lookup: CDR1 SGHAT, CDR2 FQNNGV. Here the CDR3 reads CASSLGQPSSGNTIYF. CDR3 coding DNA: TGTGCCAGCAGCTTAGGGCAACCGAGCTCTGGAAACACCATATATTTT.

The chain couples TRBV29-1 to TRBJ2-2; D unresolved. The CDR3 sequence is 14 residues long. Germline-derived CDR1 and CDR2 are SQVTM and ANQGSEA. Trimming pared 5 bases from V and 0 bases from J, leaving 10 bases between. The CDR3 nucleotides read TGCAGCGTTACGGGCGCTACGAACACCGGGGAGCTGTTTTTT. This sequence encodes CSVTGATNTGELFF.

The gene calls are TRBV25-1 and TRBJ2-2, with 10 positions matching TRBD2. The CDR3 length is 15 residues. V trimming: 6 bases; J trimming: 5 bases; junction bases outside the gene matches: 6. Germline-derived CDR1 and CDR2 are MGHDK and SYGVNS. CDR3 nucleotide sequence: TGTGCCAGCAGAGGAGCGGGGGGGTTTACCGGGGAGCTGTTTTTT. It encodes CASRGAGGFTGELFF.

The chain has TRBV18 and TRBJ2-4; possible D gene TRBD2, 5 bases. V lost 1 base and J 6 bases, leaving 13 bases between the germline ends. CDR1 is KGHSH, CDR2 LQKENI, per germline. CDR3 length: 15 residues. The DNA of the CDR3 is TGTGCCAGCTCACCACGGGGAAGAGAGGGAAACATTCAGTACTTC. Translating it yields CASSPRGREGNIQYF. Using reference TRBV18 and TRBJ2-4 for the parts outside the CDR3, the full variable domain is NAGVMQNPRHLVRRRGQEARLRCSPMKGHSHVYWYRQLPEEGLKFMVYLQKENIIDESGMPKERFSAEFPKEGPSILRIQQVVRGDSAAYFCASSPRGREGNIQYFGAGTRLSVL.

The rearrangement links TRBV5-4 to TRBJ1-2, with TRBD1 identical over 9 bases. Germline trimming cut 4 bases from V and 4 bases from J; bases unmatched to any gene: 11. The CDR3 is made up of 16 amino acids. Per germline, CDR1 SGHNT and CDR2 YYREEE (reference sequence). The CDR3 here is CASSSSLTGGVYGYTF. As DNA, the CDR3 is TGTGCCAGCAGCAGCTCATTGACAGGGGGTGTCTATGGCTACACCTTC.

The chain recombines TRBV10-3 with TRBJ2-4, with 7 nucleotides matching TRBD2. The V gene's germline CDR1 is ENHRY and CDR2 SYGVKD. Germline trimming cut 0 bases from V and 0 bases from J; bases unmatched to any gene: 11. This CDR3 spans 19 amino acids. DNA of the CDR3: TGTGCCATCAGTGAGTCGAAGCCCCCGGGGGGTTTAGCCAAAAACATTCAGTACTTC. As protein: CAISESKPPGGLAKNIQYF.

The chain combines TRBV29-1 with TRBJ1-1; D is unresolved. V was shortened by 3 bases and J by 6 bases, with 14 bases between the two germline ends. The CDR3 is 13 amino acids. Germline CDR1 reads SQVTM; CDR2 reads ANQGSEA. The CDR3 loop is CSVERVGQAEAFF. Written as DNA, the CDR3 is TGCAGCGTTGAGAGGGTAGGGCAAGCTGAAGCTTTCTTT.

The chain joins TRBV19 to TRBJ2-2; 9 nucleotides match TRBD2. This CDR3 has 18 residues. Trimming cost V 5 bases and J 0 bases; bases outside gene matches: 10. Germline values: CDR1 LNHDA, CDR2 SQIVND (reference sequence). CDR3 DNA: TGTGCCAGTAGTGGGCTAGCGGGGCTATATTCGAACACCGGGGAGCTGTTTTTT. The encoded protein is CASSGLAGLYSNTGELFF.

This chain links TRBV6-1 with TRBJ2-5, with 9 nucleotides matching TRBD1. This CDR3 has 17 residues. CDR1 and CDR2 (germline): MNHNS, SASEGT. V shed 0 bases, J shed 7 bases, and the junction held 12 bases outside the gene matches. CDR3 in amino acids: CASSEAYGTGPLGTQYF. The CDR3 nucleotides are TGTGCCAGCAGTGAAGCCTACGGGACAGGGCCCCTAGGGACCCAGTACTTC.

The V and J genes are TRBV30 and TRBJ1-2; unclear D gene. The CDR3 runs 13 residues. Trimming cost V 0 bases and J 4 bases, with 9 bases left between them. Germline values: CDR1 GTSNPN, CDR2 SVGIG (reference sequence). The CDR3 loop reads CAWSVRSGYGYTF. The CDR3 DNA sequence: TGTGCCTGGAGTGTACGTTCGGGCTATGGCTACACCTTC.

Only a few counts were recorded for this clone. The chain joins TRBV7-8 to TRBJ1-1; D unclear. Trimming removed 5 bases from V and 6 bases from J, with 16 bases in between. Germline V CDR1 and CDR2: SGHVS, FQNEAQ. CDR3 size: 14 residues. DNA of the CDR3: TGTGCCAGCAGCGCGACACGTACTCTCCCTGAAGCTTTCTTT. It is translated as CASSATRTLPEAFF.

The J gene is TRBJ1-2, the V gene TRBV18; no firm D call. The CDR3 sequence is 14 residues long. Germline V gives CDR1 KGHSH, CDR2 LQKENI. V was shortened by 6 bases and J by 4 bases, with 15 bases between the two germline ends. The CDR3 coding sequence is TGTGCCAGCTCGTCGACATCTCTCGCCTATGGCTACACCTTC. This encodes CASSSTSLAYGYTF.

This chain joins TRBV7-9 and TRBJ1-4; the D is unclear. In germline, CDR1 is SEHNR, CDR2 FQNEAQ (reference sequence). This CDR3 region has 15 residues. Trimming removed 3 bases at V and 0 bases at J, with 8 bases between. CDR3 coding DNA: TGTGCCAGCAGCTTTGACCGAACAACTAATGAAAAACTGTTTTTT. It is translated as CASSFDRTTNEKLFF.

The chain joins TRBV6-4 to TRBJ1-2; tentatively, D is TRBD1 (6 bases). Per the germline V gene, CDR1 is MRHNA and CDR2 is SNTAGT. The CDR3 runs 12 residues. Between the trimmed V and J ends, which lost 6 bases and 5 bases, there was a span of 10 bases. In nucleotides, the CDR3 is TGTGCCAGCAGCCCAGGGGATTATGGCTACACCTTC. This translates into CASSPGDYGYTF.

The J gene is TRBJ1-1, the V gene TRBV19; D perhaps matches TRBD1 (5 bases). Germline CDR1 reads LNHDA; CDR2 reads SQIVND (reference sequence). V lost 8 bases and J lost 4, with 20 bases in between. The CDR3 consists of 15 residues. CDR3 coding DNA: TGTGCCAGTTCCCCACTTCCGGGACGTAGCACTGAAGCTTTCTTT. It yields the protein CASSPLPGRSTEAFF. Filled out from reference TRBV19 and TRBJ1-1, the complete variable domain reads DGGITQSPKYLFRKEGQNVTLSCEQNLNHDAMYWYRQDPGQGLRLIYYSQIVNDFQKGDIAEGYSVSREKKESFPLTVTSAQKNPTAFYLCASSPLPGRSTEAFFGQGTRLTVV.

This clone was recorded a few times. The chain links TRBV19 to TRBJ1-3; D unresolved. Germline V gives CDR1 LNHDA, CDR2 SQIVND (reference sequence). The CDR3 is made up of 16 amino acids. Trimming left V 7 bases short and J 0 bases short, with 16 bases between. The CDR3 here is CASIRGGRFSGNTIYF. CDR3 DNA sequence: TGTGCCAGTATACGTGGCGGCAGATTCTCTGGAAACACCATATATTTT.

The V and J genes are TRBV6-8 and TRBJ1-5; D remains ambiguous. Germline V lookup: CDR1 MNHGY, CDR2 SAAAGT. This CDR3 spans 16 amino acids. Trimming removed 8 bases at V and 0 bases at J, with 17 bases between. The CDR3 coding sequence is TGTGCCAGCCCGGACGGCCGAACCTATAGCAATCAGCCCCAGCATTTT. This translates into CASPDGRTYSNQPQHF.

The rearrangement uses TRBV7-2 and TRBJ2-6; D remains ambiguous. Germline assignment: CDR1 SGHTA and CDR2 FQGNSA. V shed 5 bases and J shed 0 bases, with 11 bases lying between them. The CDR3 has 16 amino acids. The chain's CDR3 is CASSAGPLSGANVLTF. CDR3 coding DNA: TGTGCCAGCAGCGCCGGACCGCTCTCTGGGGCCAACGTCCTGACTTTC.

This clone was recorded once. The rearrangement joins TRBV19 to TRBJ1-2, with D possibly TRBD1 on 5 matching bases. Germline CDR1 reads LNHDA; CDR2 reads SQIVND (reference sequence). CDR3 length: 16 residues. V shed 3 bases and J shed 2 bases, with 16 bases lying between them. This CDR3 reads CASSISFDRPNYGYTF. CDR3 DNA sequence: TGTGCCAGTAGTATTTCTTTCGACAGACCAAACTATGGCTACACCTTC.

The gene calls are TRBV7-9 and TRBJ2-5; 11 bases match TRBD2. The V segment lost 1 base and the J segment 2 bases; nucleotides outside the gene matches: 3. Germline values: CDR1 SEHNR, CDR2 FQNEAQ (reference sequence). CDR3 length equals 16 residues. CDR3 region: CASSLGPSGGQETQYF. Here the CDR3 DNA reads TGTGCCAGCAGCTTAGGTCCTAGCGGGGGGCAAGAGACCCAGTACTTC. The full variable domain, completed using reference TRBV7-9 and TRBJ2-5, is DTGVSQNPRHKITKRGQNVTFRCDPISEHNRLYWYRQTLGQGPEFLTYFQNEAQLEKSRLLSDRFSAERPKGSFSTLEIQRTEQGDSAMYLCASSLGPSGGQETQYFGPGTRLLVL.

The chain has TRBV27 and TRBJ1-1; D ambiguous. The CDR3 sequence is 12 residues long. The V end was cut by 3 bases, the J end by 1 base, with 3 bases between. Germline CDR1 reads MNHEY; CDR2 reads SMNVEV (reference sequence). CDR3: CASSFGNTEAFF. The CDR3 DNA reads as TGTGCCAGCAGTTTCGGGAACACTGAAGCTTTCTTT.